Here is one TCR beta chain with its context. Its target antigen remains unknown. No much larger clone is present one base from it, and per-base qualities are unavailable. Trimming takes 3 bases from V and 3 bases from J, and the germline ends sit 4 bases apart. There are 12 amino acids in the CDR3, from cysteine to phenylalanine inclusive. Of the read, only the CDR3 DNA is kept; its 36 bases are in frame from base 1. CDR1 and CDR2 (SGHAT, FQNNGV) derive from the germline V gene. This entry comes from a study of blood T cell repertoires in COVID-19 (dated by TCRdb to the early 2020s). At the level of the whole study: Samples from collaborators originated in the United States, Italy and Spain and spanned both the acute and convalescent phases of COVID-19. The samples were drawn from the first 160 participants of the ongoing ImmuneRACE study and from roughly 1,300 subjects provided by 6 global collaborators. The material from the prospective study consisted of cDNA or gDNA derived from T cells, B-cell-depleted T cells, or PBMCs. Sample metadata almost always included a de-identified subject ID, COVID-19 status, age in years and sex. The repertoires were released in a freely available public database meant as a resource for research on the immune response to SARS-CoV-2. Subjects who had been exposed to COVID-19, were actively infected with it, or had recovered from it provided the deeply sampled blood TCRbeta repertoires that made up the dataset. HLA class I and class II types, where available, came from metadata supplied by the sample provider rather than from assay-based typing. Beyond this particular receptor, the publication reports: The amount of clinical and demographic metadata varied by source and participant and was provided uncurated.

Whole blood was collected in K2EDTA tubes by collaborating institutions according to the institutions' own protocols. Collaborator samples were shipped for TCRbeta analysis as frozen whole blood, isolated PBMCs, or DNA extracted from either sample type. TCRbeta CDR3 regions were amplified from genomic DNA using the immunoSEQ Assay, a bias-controlled multiplex PCR. On the study's bioinformatics: The number of nucleated cells in each sample was estimated from the amplification of reference gene primers within the assay. Sequence reads were collapsed and filtered to measure the absolute abundance of every unique TCRbeta CDR3 rearrangement. For each sample, productive Simpson clonality was calculated by taking the square root of Simpson's diversity index across productive rearrangements. Drawn from immuneACCESS, this table holds only the in-frame rearrangements with V and J called that TCRdb kept. Clones are partly lost; checked studies trace under half to an unresolved V gene and leave the rest unexplained. From that table come the V and J calls and clone size; the DNA was used to work out D and trimming. The sample table shows about 29,000 clones, and 80% are seen once. The ten largest clonotypes hold about 42% of the sample.

In this chain, TRBV11-2 is recombined with TRBJ2-3; the D gene cannot be named for sure. Material: peripheral blood. The TCR originated in a woman in her 70s with acute or convalescent COVID-19. The nucleotide sequence is given as TGTGCCAGCAGCTTTCTTACAGATACGCAGTATTTT. It codes for CASSFLTDTQYF. Reference TRBV11-2 and TRBJ2-3 proteins supply the regions before and after the CDR3; the full variable domain is: EAGVAQSPRYKIIEKRQSVAFWCNPISGHATLYWYQQILGQGPKLLIQFQNNGVVDDSQLPKDRFSAERLKGVDSTLKIQPAKLEDSAVYLCASSFLTDTQYFGPGTRLTVL.